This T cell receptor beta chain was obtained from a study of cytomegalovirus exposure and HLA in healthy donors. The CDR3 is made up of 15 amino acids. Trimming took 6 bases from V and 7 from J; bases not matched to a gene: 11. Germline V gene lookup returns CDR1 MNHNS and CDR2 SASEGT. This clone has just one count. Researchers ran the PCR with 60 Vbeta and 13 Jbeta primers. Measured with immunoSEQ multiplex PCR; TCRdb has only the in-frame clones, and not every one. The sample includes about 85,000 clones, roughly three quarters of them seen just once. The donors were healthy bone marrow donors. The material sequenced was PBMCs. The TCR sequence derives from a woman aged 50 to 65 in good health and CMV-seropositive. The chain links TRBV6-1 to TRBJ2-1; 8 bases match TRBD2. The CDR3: CASRLAGGGSNEQFF. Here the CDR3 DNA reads TGTGCCAGCAGGCTGGCGGGAGGTGGGTCTAATGAGCAGTTCTTC.